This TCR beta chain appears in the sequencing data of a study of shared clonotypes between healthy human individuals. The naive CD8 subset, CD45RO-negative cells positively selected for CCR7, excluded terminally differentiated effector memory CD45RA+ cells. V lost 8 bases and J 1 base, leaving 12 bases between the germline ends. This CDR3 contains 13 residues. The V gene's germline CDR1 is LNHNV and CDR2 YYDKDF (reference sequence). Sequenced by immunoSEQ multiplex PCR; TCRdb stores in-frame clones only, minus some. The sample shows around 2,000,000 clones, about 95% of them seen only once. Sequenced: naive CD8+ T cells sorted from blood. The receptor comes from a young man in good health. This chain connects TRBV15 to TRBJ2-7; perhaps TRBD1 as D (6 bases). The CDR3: CATATGFSYEQYF. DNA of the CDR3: TGTGCCACCGCTACAGGGTTTTCCTACGAGCAGTACTTC.